The 27 T cell receptor beta chains given below trace back to one sample, sequenced in a study of T cell responses to AZD1222 COVID-19 vaccine. Repertoires were generated with immunoSEQ multiplex PCR, while TCRdb's copy carries only in-frame clones and drops some. In the table there are some 92,000 clones, around nine tenths of which are singletons. The sequencing here drew on peripheral blood, taken on day 0 of MenACWY control vaccination. These receptors all come from an adult in good health.

This rearrangement joins TRBV3-1 (or the pseudogene TRBV3-2) to TRBJ2-1, with 9 bases identical to TRBD2. Germline assignment: CDR1 LGHDT and CDR2 YNNKEL (reference sequence). V shed 5 bases and J 7 bases; nucleotides not matched to a gene: 6. The length of the CDR3 is 14 residues. CDR3: CASSGGLAGNEQFF. The CDR3 DNA reads as TGTGCCAGCAGCGGGGGACTAGCAGGAAATGAGCAGTTCTTC.

The rearrangement joins TRBV11-2 to TRBJ2-3, with unresolved D. Germline assignment: CDR1 SGHAT and CDR2 FQNNGV. The CDR3 covers 15 residues. Trimming left V 5 bases short and J 2 bases short, with 14 bases between. The CDR3, as DNA: TGTGCCAGCAGCCCCCGCCTGGGCTCCACAGATACGCAGTATTTT. It specifies CASSPRLGSTDTQYF.

This chain connects TRBV1 to TRBJ1-1. TRBV1 is marked as a pseudogene. The length of the CDR3 is 15 residues. CDR3 region: CTSSQDQGRGTEAFF. CDR3 nucleotide sequence: TGCACCAGCAGCCAAGATCAAGGGAGGGGCACTGAAGCTTTCTTT.

The V call is TRBV28, the J call TRBJ2-1; 12 nucleotides line up with TRBD1. CDR1 is MDHEN, CDR2 SYDVKM, per germline. This CDR3 comprises 16 residues. The ends lost 1 base at V and 8 bases at J; junction bases unmatched: 6. CDR3 sequence reads: CASSLYPGQGAHEQFF. In DNA, the CDR3 is TGTGCCAGCAGTTTATACCCGGGACAGGGGGCCCATGAGCAGTTCTTC.

The sample holds one count of this clone. The chain is built from TRBV5-4 and TRBJ1-6; no reliable D call. The CDR3 consists of 15 residues. V was trimmed by 4 bases and J by 5 bases, leaving 13 bases between them. Germline lookup yields CDR1 SGHNT and CDR2 YYREEE (reference sequence). The CDR3 sequence is CASSPEKGDNSPLHF. CDR3 DNA sequence: TGTGCCAGCAGCCCCGAGAAGGGCGATAATTCACCCCTCCACTTT.

The V and J genes are TRBV6-5 and TRBJ1-2; the D is unclear. Trimming took 8 bases from V and 5 from J, leaving 9 bases between them. The CDR3 covers 11 residues. CDR1 MNHEY and CDR2 SVGAGI come from the germline V gene. The CDR3 bases are TGTGCCAGCTCCGAGGGTTATGGCTACACCTTC. Encoded protein: CASSEGYGYTF.

V is TRBV18 and J is TRBJ1-1; 8 nucleotides agree with TRBD1. Germline lookup yields CDR1 KGHSH and CDR2 LQKENI. The CDR3 totals 17 residues. V shed 3 bases, J shed 1 base, and the junction held 10 bases outside the gene matches. CDR3 protein: CASSPGTGGGGNTEAFF. CDR3 coding DNA: TGTGCCAGCTCACCCGGGACAGGAGGAGGGGGGAACACTGAAGCTTTCTTT.

This clone was observed a single time. CDR3 in DNA: TGTGCCAGCAGCCTGGACCCGAACACTGAAGCTTTCTTT. Its translation: CASSLDPNTEAFF. The V and J genes are TRBV5-6 and TRBJ1-1; D remains unclear. The V gene's germline CDR1 is SGHDT and CDR2 YYEEEE. V shed 4 bases and J shed 1 base, with 8 bases lying between them. This CDR3 has 13 amino acids.

This clone was picked up one time. The chain has TRBV24-1 and TRBJ1-5, with 12 bases fitting TRBD1. CDR3 length: 24 amino acids. The ends lost 4 bases at V and 6 bases at J; junction bases unmatched: 30. CDR1 is KGHDR and CDR2 is SFDVKD in the germline V gene. The CDR3 here is CATSDLRDRGRGVALKTGGQPQHF. CDR3 nucleotide sequence: TGTGCCACCAGTGACCTCCGGGACAGGGGGCGCGGGGTTGCCTTAAAGACCGGGGGTCAGCCCCAGCATTTT.

V usage is TRBV10-2 and J usage is TRBJ1-2, with TRBD1 matching over 12 bases. Germline CDR1 is WSHSY and CDR2 is SAAADI. J was trimmed by 4 bases and V by 11 bases; bases with no gene match: 11. The CDR3 has 15 residues. The CDR3 DNA is TGCGCCTCGTCCGGGACAGGGGGCTCTGGCTATGGCTACACCTTC. Translation: CASSGTGGSGYGYTF.

V gene TRBV7-8 combines with J gene TRBJ1-2; D remains unclear. Trimming stripped 4 bases from V and 4 bases from J, with 22 bases between. CDR3 size: 17 residues. Germline CDR1 and CDR2: SGHVS and FQNEAQ. The CDR3 DNA follows: TGTGCCAGCAGCTCCGAGTCTCAGCGAATCGGCTTCTATGGCTACACCTTC. Protein product: CASSSESQRIGFYGYTF.

The V gene is TRBV28, the J gene TRBJ1-2; a weak D match, TRBD1 (6 bases). The CDR3 runs to 14 residues. Trimming cost V 7 bases and J 4 bases, with 16 bases left between them. Germline CDR1 reads MDHEN; CDR2 reads SYDVKM. In nucleotides, the CDR3 is TGTGCCAGCACCTCCGGACAGCAGCGCTATGGCTACACCTTC. Translation gives CASTSGQQRYGYTF.

The V call is TRBV28, the J call TRBJ1-5, with TRBD1 matching over 8 bases. Germline loops: CDR1 MDHEN, CDR2 SYDVKM. This CDR3 contains 14 residues. Unmatched junction bases numbered 4, after V lost 4 bases and J lost 5 bases. CDR3 sequence (DNA): TGTGCCAGCAGTTCGGACAGGGAGTATCAGCCCCAGCATTTT. As protein: CASSSDREYQPQHF.

This sequence joins TRBV18 and TRBJ1-2; perhaps TRBD1 as D (6 bases). The V end was cut by 3 bases, the J end by 6 bases, with 23 bases between. The CDR3 sequence is 17 residues long. Germline CDR1 and CDR2: KGHSH and LQKENI. This CDR3 is CASSPTPLLQGHHGYTF. The CDR3 DNA reads TGTGCCAGCTCACCGACGCCCCTCTTACAGGGACACCATGGCTACACCTTC.

CDR3 coding DNA: TGTGCCAGCAGTTGGTTCTCTGGAAACACCATATATTTT. It encodes CASSWFSGNTIYF. The chain employs TRBV6-2 or TRBV6-3 and TRBJ1-3; no clear D gene. V was cut by 4 bases and J by 0 bases, with 4 bases left in between. This CDR3 spans 13 amino acids. Germline-derived CDR1 and CDR2 are MNHEY and SVGEGT.

The DNA for the CDR3 is TGTGCCAGCAGCCCCCGCAACAGGGCAGCTGGAAACACCATATATTTT. Translated: CASSPRNRAAGNTIYF. The gene calls are TRBV11-2 and TRBJ1-3, with D perhaps TRBD1 (6 bases). With 5 bases removed from V and 2 bases from J, the gap between germline ends came to 16 bases. The CDR3 contains 16 residues. Germline V CDR1 and CDR2: SGHAT, FQNNGV.

The J gene is TRBJ1-5, the V gene TRBV9, with unresolved D. Germline lookup yields CDR1 SGDLS and CDR2 YYNGEE. V shed 3 bases and J shed 0 bases, with 7 bases lying between them. The CDR3 runs to 14 residues. The CDR3 DNA is TGTGCCAGCAGCGGGGGTTATAGCAATCAGCCCCAGCATTTT. It codes for CASSGGYSNQPQHF.

The CDR3 loop reads CASSVGTSSEQYF. The CDR3 nucleotides are TGTGCCAGCAGCGTAGGGACTAGCAGCGAGCAGTACTTC. The chain combines TRBV6-5 with TRBJ2-7; TRBD2 matches at 9 bases. The CDR3 is 13 residues long. Germline trimming cut 6 bases from V and 6 bases from J; bases unmatched to any gene: 6. Germline V CDR1 and CDR2: MNHEY, SVGAGI.

This rearrangement joins TRBV5-1 to TRBJ2-1; possibly TRBD1 for D (6 bases). This CDR3 is built from 16 residues. V lost 4 bases and J lost 6, with 20 bases in between. Per germline, CDR1 SGHRS and CDR2 YFSETQ. The CDR3: CASSIQGSQGPNEQFF. The DNA of the CDR3 is TGCGCCAGCAGCATCCAGGGGAGCCAGGGTCCCAATGAGCAGTTCTTC.

The chain joins TRBV7-6 to TRBJ2-3; perhaps D is TRBD1 or TRBD2 (6 bases each). This CDR3 is built from 16 residues. The germline gives CDR1 SGHVS, CDR2 FNYEAQ. V was clipped by 0 bases and J by 1 base, with 11 bases between them. The CDR3 DNA reads as TGTGCCAGCAGCTTAGCGAGGGGGGCCGGCACAGATACGCAGTATTTT. It specifies CASSLARGAGTDTQYF.

J is TRBJ2-7 and V is TRBV3-1 (or the pseudogene TRBV3-2), with unresolved D. Germline CDR1 and CDR2: LGHDT and YNNKEL (reference sequence). The ends were cut back, 0 bases at V and 2 bases at J, with 5 bases in the middle. The CDR3 has 13 residues. CDR3 DNA: TGTGCCAGCAGCCAAGAGGGAACCTACGAGCAGTACTTC. This encodes CASSQEGTYEQYF.

V gene TRBV19 combines with J gene TRBJ2-7, with 13 bases that match TRBD2. This CDR3 spans 15 amino acids. The J segment lost 3 bases and the V segment lost 7 bases, leaving 6 bases of the junction unmatched. Germline loops: CDR1 LNHDA, CDR2 SQIVND (reference sequence). The chain's CDR3 is CASTYGLAGDYEQYF. As DNA, the CDR3 is TGTGCCAGTACTTACGGACTAGCGGGGGACTACGAGCAGTACTTC.

This sequence joins TRBV28 and TRBJ1-2; D remains ambiguous. Trimming pared 6 bases from V and 8 bases from J, leaving 19 bases between. CDR3 length: 14 amino acids. Germline lookup yields CDR1 MDHEN and CDR2 SYDVKM. CDR3 in amino acids: CASSLGIGLGGYTF. The CDR3 bases are TGTGCCAGCAGCTTAGGGATAGGGTTGGGCGGCTACACCTTC.

CDR3 nucleotides: TGCGCCAGCAGCGGACAGGGGCTCACAGATACGCAGTATTTT. Residues: CASSGQGLTDTQYF. This chain uses TRBV5-1 with TRBJ2-3; 9 bases map to TRBD1. The CDR3 is made up of 14 amino acids. V lost 4 bases and J lost 2; bases outside the gene matches: 2. Germline V gene sequence: CDR1 SGHRS, CDR2 YFSETQ.

On this clone itself: Different DNA sequences within this sample yield the same CDR3. The genes are TRBV28 and TRBJ1-1, with 7 bases fitting TRBD1. V lost 6 bases to trimming and J lost 3 bases; unmatched junction nucleotides: 1. Germline V gene data show CDR1 as MDHEN and CDR2 as SYDVKM. CDR3 length: 12 residues. This CDR3 is CASRGTDTEAFF. CDR3 bases: TGTGCCAGCAGAGGGACAGACACTGAAGCTTTCTTT.

The chain joins TRBV29-1 to TRBJ2-1; 10 bases map to TRBD2. Germline CDR1 SQVTM, CDR2 ANQGSEA. The CDR3 is 20 residues long. For the CDR3, the DNA is TGCGTCCCTGCCCTTTTGAGGGAGGGTTTACTAGCGGGAAATTACAATGAGCAGTTCTTC. Its translation: CVPALLREGLLAGNYNEQFF.

This clone turned up a few times. J is TRBJ1-4 and V is TRBV18, with D possibly being TRBD1 (5 bases). The ends were cut back, 0 bases at V and 4 bases at J, with 9 bases in the middle. Germline V lookup: CDR1 KGHSH, CDR2 LQKENI. The CDR3 consists of 15 residues. The CDR3 region is CASSPPGGLNEKLFF. DNA of the CDR3: TGTGCCAGCTCACCACCCGGGGGTCTTAATGAAAAACTGTTTTTT.